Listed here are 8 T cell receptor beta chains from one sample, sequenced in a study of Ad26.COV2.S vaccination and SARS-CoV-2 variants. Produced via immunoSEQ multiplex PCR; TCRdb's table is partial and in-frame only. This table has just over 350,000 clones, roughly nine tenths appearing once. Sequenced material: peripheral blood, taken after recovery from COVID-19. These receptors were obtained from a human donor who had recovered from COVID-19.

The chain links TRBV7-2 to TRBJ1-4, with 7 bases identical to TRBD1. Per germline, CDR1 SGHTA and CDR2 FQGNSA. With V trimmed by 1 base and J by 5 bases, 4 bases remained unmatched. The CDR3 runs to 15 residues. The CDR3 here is CASSLGGQFNEKLFF. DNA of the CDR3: TGTGCCAGCAGCTTAGGGGGACAGTTCAATGAAAAACTGTTTTTT.

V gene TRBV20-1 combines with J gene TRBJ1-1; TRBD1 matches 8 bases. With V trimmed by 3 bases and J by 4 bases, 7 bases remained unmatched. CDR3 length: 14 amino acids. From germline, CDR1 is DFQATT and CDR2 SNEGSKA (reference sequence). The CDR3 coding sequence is TGCAGTGCTAGTGGCAGGGGGCAGGGCACTGAAGCTTTCTTT. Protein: CSASGRGQGTEAFF.

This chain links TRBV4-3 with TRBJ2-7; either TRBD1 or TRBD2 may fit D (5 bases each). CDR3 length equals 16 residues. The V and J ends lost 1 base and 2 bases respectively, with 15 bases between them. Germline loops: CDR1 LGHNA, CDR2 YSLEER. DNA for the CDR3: TGCGCCAGCAGCCAAGGGACTTCAGACAGCGCCTACGAGCAGTACTTC. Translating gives CASSQGTSDSAYEQYF.

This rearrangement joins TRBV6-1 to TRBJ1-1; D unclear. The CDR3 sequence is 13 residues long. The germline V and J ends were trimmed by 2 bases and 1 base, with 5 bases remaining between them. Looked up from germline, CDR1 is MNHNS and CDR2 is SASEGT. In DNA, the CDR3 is TGTGCCAGCAGTGAATACAAGAACACTGAAGCTTTCTTT. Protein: CASSEYKNTEAFF.

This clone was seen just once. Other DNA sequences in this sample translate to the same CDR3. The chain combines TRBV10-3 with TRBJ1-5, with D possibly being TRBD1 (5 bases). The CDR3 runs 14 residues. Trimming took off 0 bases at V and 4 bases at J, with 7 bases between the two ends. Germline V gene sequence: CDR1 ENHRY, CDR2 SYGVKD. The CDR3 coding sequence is TGTGCCATCAGTGAGTCGTCAGGGAATCAGCCCCAGCATTTT. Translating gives CAISESSGNQPQHF.

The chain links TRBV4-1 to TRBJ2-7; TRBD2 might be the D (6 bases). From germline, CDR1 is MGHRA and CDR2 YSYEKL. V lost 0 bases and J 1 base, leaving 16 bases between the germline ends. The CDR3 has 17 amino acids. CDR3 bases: TGCGCCAGCAGCCAAGACCCCGGGGGAGCTCTTTCCTACGAGCAGTACTTC. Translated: CASSQDPGGALSYEQYF.

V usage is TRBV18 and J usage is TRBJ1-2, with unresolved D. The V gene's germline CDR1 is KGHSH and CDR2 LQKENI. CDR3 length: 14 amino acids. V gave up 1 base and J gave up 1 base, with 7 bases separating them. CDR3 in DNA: TGTGCCAGCTCACCACAGACGGATAACTATGGCTACACCTTC. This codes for CASSPQTDNYGYTF.

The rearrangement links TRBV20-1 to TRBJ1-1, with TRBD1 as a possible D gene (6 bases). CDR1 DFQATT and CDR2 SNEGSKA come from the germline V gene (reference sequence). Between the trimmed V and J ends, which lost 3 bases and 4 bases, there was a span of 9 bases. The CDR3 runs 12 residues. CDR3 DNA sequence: TGCAGTGCTAGTTTAGGGGGCACTGAAGCTTTCTTT. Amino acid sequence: CSASLGGTEAFF.